These T cell receptor beta chains were read from a single sample in a study of early stage breast cancer tumors. TCRdb keeps only in-frame clones here, not all; method: immunoSEQ multiplex PCR. Seen here are approximately 52,000 clones, roughly four fifths observed once, and the top ten hold around 1.3%. The specimen sequenced was blood. These receptor sequences come from a person aged 45-60 years with breast cancer. CDR3s include the opening cysteine and the closing phenylalanine or tryptophan.

TRBV7-2	TRBJ1-1	CASSSRVGTEAFF
TRBV28	TRBJ1-2	CASRLGTLNYGYTF
TRBV25-1	TRBJ1-1	CASSAGTGIGRVTEAFF
TRBV5-1	TRBJ1-2	CASSSGQIPAYGYTF
TRBV6-1	TRBJ2-7	CASSEGQTYEQYF
TRBV7-2	TRBJ2-1	CASSLAHLYEQFF
TRBV6-6	TRBJ2-2	CASNPPPGELFF
TRBV29-1	TRBJ2-3	CSVELVSTDTQYF
TRBV30	TRBJ2-2	CAWSSWTGKNTGELFF
TRBV30	TRBJ1-2	CAWRSPGANYGYTF
TRBV7-2	TRBJ1-2	CASSFQGQGGYGYTF
TRBV7-6	TRBJ1-3	CASQGTGGILYF
TRBV7-8	TRBJ2-7	CASSGPGQGAYEQYF
TRBV6-4	TRBJ2-4	CASSLGPKIAKNIQYF
TRBV30	TRBJ1-2	CAWTTYRGFYGYTF
TRBV18	TRBJ1-2	CASSARGAEVDGYTF
TRBV7-9	TRBJ2-2	CASSLVWTGQNTGELFF
TRBV6-1	TRBJ1-1	CASSRQGDGTEAFF
TRBV6-1	TRBJ1-3	CASSEARGLTGNTIYF
TRBV2	TRBJ1-1	CASSEALGLLNTEAFF
TRBV7-9	TRBJ2-3	CASSVTGGTDTQYF
TRBV6-1	TRBJ1-2	CASTPWAGLYGYTF
TRBV5-6	TRBJ2-7	CASSLYPTSAHEQYF
TRBV20-1	TRBJ1-2	CSARDTYGYTF
TRBV5-8	TRBJ1-4	CASSFYRGHEKLFF
TRBV30	TRBJ2-5	CAWRPGTSGAETQYF
TRBV6-6	TRBJ2-3	CASSQLGGTDTQYF
TRBV6-4	TRBJ2-1	CASSVQPGNEQFF
TRBV18	TRBJ2-5	CASSFQETQYF
TRBV5-5	TRBJ2-7	CASSLARRESGLVMNEQYF
TRBV5-1	TRBJ2-1	CASSLTGQGSYNEQFF
TRBV5-6	TRBJ1-5	CASSLKTGDQPQHF
TRBV18	TRBJ2-7	CASSSIGTSVYEQYF
TRBV7-9	TRBJ2-3	CASSRERATDTQYF
TRBV29-1	TRBJ1-2	CSVGGQGRYGYTF
TRBV28	TRBJ2-3	CASRSGGNTDTQYF